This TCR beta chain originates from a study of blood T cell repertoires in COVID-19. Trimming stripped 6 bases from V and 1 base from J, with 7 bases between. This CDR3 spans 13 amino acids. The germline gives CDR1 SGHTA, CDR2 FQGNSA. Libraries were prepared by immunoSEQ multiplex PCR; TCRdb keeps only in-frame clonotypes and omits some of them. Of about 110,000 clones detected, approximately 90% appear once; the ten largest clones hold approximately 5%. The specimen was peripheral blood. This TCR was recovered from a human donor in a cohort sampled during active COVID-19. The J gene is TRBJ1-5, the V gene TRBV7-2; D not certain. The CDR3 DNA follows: TGTGCCAGCAGTTTACGGAGCAATCAGCCCCAGCATTTT. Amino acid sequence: CASSLRSNQPQHF.